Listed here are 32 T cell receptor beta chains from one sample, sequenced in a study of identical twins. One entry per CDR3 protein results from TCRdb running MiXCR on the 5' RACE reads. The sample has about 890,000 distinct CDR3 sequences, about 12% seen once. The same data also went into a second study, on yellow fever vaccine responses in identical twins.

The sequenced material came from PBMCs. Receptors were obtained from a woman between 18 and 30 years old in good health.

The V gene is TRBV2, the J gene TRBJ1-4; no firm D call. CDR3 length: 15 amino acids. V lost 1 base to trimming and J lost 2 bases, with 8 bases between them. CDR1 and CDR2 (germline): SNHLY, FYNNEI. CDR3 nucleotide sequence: TGTGCCAGCAGTGAAGTCGGATCCACTAATGAAAAACTGTTTTTT. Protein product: CASSEVGSTNEKLFF.

This CDR3 reads CSVCYSTGSAEAFF. CDR3 in DNA: TGCAGCGTTTGCTACTCGACAGGGAGCGCTGAAGCTTTCTTT. V gene TRBV29-1 combines with J gene TRBJ1-1, with 7 bases fitting TRBD1. The germline V gene encodes CDR1 SQVTM and CDR2 ANQGSEA. This CDR3 comprises 14 residues. V gave up 5 bases and J gave up 6 bases; unmatched junction bases: 12.

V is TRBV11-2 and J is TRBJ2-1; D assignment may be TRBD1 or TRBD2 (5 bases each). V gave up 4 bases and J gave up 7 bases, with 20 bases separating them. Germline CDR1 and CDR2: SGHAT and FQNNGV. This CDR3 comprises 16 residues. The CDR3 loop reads CASSSPFGPGANEQFF. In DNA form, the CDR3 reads TGTGCCAGCAGCTCCCCTTTCGGGCCCGGGGCTAATGAGCAGTTCTTC.

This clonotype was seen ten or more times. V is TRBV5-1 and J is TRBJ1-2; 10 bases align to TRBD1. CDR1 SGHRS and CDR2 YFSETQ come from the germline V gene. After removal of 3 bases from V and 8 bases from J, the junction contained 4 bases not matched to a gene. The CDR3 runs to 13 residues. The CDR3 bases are TGCGCCAGCAGCTCACTGACAGGGGGCGGCTACACCTTC. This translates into CASSSLTGGGYTF.

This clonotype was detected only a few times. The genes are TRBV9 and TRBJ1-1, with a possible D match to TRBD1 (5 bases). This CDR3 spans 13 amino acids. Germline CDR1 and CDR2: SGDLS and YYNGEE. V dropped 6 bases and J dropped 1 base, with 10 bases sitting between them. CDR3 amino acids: CASTRGQNTEAFF. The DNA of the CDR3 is TGTGCCAGCACTCGTGGACAGAACACTGAAGCTTTCTTT.

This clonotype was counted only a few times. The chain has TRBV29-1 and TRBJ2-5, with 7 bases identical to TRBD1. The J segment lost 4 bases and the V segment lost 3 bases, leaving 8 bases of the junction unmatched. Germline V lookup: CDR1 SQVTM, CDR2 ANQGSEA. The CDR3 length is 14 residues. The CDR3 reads CSVDSGTASETQYF. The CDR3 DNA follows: TGCAGCGTTGATTCCGGGACAGCCTCAGAGACCCAGTACTTC.

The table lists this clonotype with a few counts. The CDR3 DNA is TGCGGATTCGAGCGGGAGGGCCACGAGACCCAGTACTTC. This translates into CGFEREGHETQYF. The chain joins TRBV20-1 to TRBJ2-5; TRBD2 agrees at 10 bases. CDR3 length: 13 residues. In germline, CDR1 is DFQATT, CDR2 SNEGSKA (reference sequence).

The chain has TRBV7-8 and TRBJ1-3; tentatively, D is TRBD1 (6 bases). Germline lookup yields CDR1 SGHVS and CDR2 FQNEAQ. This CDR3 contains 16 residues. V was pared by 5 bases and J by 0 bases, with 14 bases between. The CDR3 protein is CASSTGHLSSGNTIYF. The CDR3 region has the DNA TGTGCCAGCAGCACGGGACATTTGAGCTCTGGAAACACCATATATTTT.

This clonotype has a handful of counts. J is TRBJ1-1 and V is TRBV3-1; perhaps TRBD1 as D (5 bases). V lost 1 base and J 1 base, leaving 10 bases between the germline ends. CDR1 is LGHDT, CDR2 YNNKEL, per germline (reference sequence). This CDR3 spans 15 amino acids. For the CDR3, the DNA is TGTGCCAGCAGCCAAGTGTACGGGACGAACACTGAAGCTTTCTTT. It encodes CASSQVYGTNTEAFF.

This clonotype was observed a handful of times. CDR3 region: CATSRDWAGGRETQYF. CDR3 sequence (DNA): TGTGCCACCAGCAGAGATTGGGCCGGAGGAAGGGAGACCCAGTACTTC. The gene calls are TRBV15 and TRBJ2-5; a weak D match, TRBD2 (5 bases). Trimming shortened V by 0 bases and J by 5 bases, and 16 bases separated the two germline ends. CDR3 length: 16 amino acids. Germline lookup yields CDR1 LNHNV and CDR2 YYDKDF (reference sequence).

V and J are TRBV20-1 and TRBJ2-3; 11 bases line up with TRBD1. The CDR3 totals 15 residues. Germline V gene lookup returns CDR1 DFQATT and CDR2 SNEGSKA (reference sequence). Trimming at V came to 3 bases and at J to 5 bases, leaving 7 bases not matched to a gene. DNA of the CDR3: TGCAGTGCTAGTCGGACAGGGGGCGCGGGAGATACGCAGTATTTT. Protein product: CSASRTGGAGDTQYF.

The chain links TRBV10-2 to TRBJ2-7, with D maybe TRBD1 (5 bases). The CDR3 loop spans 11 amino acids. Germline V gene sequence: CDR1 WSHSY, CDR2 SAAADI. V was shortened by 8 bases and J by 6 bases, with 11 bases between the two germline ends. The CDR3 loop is CASGQLSEQYV. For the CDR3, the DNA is TGCGCCAGCGGACAACTAAGCGAGCAGTACGTC.

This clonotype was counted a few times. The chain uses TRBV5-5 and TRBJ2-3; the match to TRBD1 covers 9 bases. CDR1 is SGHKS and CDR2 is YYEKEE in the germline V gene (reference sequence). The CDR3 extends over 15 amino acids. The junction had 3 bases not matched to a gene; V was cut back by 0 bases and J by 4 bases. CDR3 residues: CASSLVGTGPDTQYF. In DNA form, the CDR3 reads TGTGCCAGCAGCTTGGTCGGGACAGGGCCAGATACGCAGTATTTT. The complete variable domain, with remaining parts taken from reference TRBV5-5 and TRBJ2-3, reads DAGVTQSPTHLIKTRGQQVTLRCSPISGHKSVSWYQQVLGQGPQFIFQYYEKEERGRGNFPDRFSARQFPNYSSELNVNALLLGDSALYLCASSLVGTGPDTQYFGPGTRLTVL.

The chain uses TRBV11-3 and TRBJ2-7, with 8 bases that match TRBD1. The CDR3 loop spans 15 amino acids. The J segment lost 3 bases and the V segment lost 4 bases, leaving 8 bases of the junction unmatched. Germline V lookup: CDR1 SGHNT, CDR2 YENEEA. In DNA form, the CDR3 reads TGTGCCAGCAGCTCCTCACCAGGGGGCCTCTACGAGCAGTACGTC. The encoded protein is CASSSSPGGLYEQYV.

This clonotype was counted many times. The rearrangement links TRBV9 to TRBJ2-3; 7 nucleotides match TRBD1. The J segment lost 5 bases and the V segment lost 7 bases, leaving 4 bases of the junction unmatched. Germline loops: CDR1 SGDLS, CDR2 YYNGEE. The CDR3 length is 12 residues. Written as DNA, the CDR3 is TGTGCCAGCTCCACAGGGGTAGATACGCAGTATTTT. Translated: CASSTGVDTQYF.

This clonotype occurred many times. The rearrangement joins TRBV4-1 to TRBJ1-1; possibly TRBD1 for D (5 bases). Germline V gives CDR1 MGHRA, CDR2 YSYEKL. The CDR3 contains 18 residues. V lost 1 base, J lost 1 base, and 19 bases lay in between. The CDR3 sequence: CASSQGGTAGSGNTEAFF. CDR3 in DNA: TGCGCCAGCAGCCAAGGAGGGACGGCCGGCTCGGGGAACACTGAAGCTTTCTTT.

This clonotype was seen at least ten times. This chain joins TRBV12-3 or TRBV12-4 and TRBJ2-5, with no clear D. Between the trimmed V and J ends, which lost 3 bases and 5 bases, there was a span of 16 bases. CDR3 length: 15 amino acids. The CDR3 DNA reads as TGTGCCAGCAGTTTGATTGAGGCGAGTGGTGAGACCCAGTACTTC. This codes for CASSLIEASGETQYF.

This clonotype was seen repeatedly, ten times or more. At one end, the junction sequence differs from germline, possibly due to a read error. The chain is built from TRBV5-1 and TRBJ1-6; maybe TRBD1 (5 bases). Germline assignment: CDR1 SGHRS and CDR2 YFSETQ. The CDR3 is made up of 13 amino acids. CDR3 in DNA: TGTGCCAGCAGCTTAGACAGTAATTCACCCCTCCACTTT. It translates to CASSLDSNSPLHF.

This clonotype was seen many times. The CDR3 sequence is CASSWGQGKRQDTQYF. The CDR3 DNA sequence: TGTGCCAGCAGCTGGGGACAGGGTAAAAGACAAGATACGCAGTATTTT. This rearrangement joins TRBV7-8 to TRBJ2-3; 9 bases are a match to TRBD1. CDR3 length: 16 amino acids. V lost 4 bases, J lost 5 bases, and 10 bases stayed unmatched. Germline V CDR1 and CDR2: SGHVS, FQNEAQ. Full variable domain (remainder filled in from reference TRBV7-8 and TRBJ2-3): GAGVSQSPRYKVAKRGQDVALRCDPISGHVSLFWYQQALGQGPEFLTYFQNEAQLDKSGLPSDRFFAERPEGSVSTLKIQRTQQEDSAVYLCASSWGQGKRQDTQYFGPGTRLTVL.

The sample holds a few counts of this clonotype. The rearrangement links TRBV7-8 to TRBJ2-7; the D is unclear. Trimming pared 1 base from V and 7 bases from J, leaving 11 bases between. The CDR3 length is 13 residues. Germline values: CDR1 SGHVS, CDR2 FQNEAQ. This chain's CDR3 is CASSLGIGWEQYV. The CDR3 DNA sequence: TGTGCCAGCAGCTTAGGGATAGGCTGGGAGCAGTACGTC.

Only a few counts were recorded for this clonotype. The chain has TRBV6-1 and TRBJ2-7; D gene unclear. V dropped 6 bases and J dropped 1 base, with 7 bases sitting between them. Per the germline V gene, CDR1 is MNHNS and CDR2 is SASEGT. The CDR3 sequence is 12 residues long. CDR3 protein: CASRGQSYEQYV. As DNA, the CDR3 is TGTGCCAGCAGAGGTCAGTCCTACGAGCAGTACGTC.

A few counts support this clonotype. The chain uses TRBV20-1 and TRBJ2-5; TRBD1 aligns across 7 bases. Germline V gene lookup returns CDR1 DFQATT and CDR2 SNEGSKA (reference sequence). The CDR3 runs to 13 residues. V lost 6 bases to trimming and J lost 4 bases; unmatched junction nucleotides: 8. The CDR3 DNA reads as TGCAGTGCCCATACAGGGGTGGGAGAGACCCAGTACTTC. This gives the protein CSAHTGVGETQYF.

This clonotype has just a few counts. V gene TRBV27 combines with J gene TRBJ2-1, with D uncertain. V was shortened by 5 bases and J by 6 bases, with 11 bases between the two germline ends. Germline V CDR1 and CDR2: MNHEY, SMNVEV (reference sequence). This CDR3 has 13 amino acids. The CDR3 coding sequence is TGTGCCAGCAGTCCCCTTCAGACCAATGAGCAGTTCTTC. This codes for CASSPLQTNEQFF.

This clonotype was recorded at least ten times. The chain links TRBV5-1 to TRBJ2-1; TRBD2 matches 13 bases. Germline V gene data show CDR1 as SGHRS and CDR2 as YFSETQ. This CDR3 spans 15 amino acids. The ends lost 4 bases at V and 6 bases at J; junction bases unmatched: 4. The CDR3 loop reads CASSQTSGGINEQFF. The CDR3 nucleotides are TGCGCCAGCAGCCAGACTAGCGGGGGGATCAATGAGCAGTTCTTC.

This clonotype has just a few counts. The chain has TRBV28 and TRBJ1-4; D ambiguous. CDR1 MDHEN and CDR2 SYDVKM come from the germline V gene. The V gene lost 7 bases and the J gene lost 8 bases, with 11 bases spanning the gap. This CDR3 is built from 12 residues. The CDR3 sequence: CASTSVGEKLFF. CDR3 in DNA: TGTGCCAGCACCTCCGTGGGGGAAAAACTGTTTTTT.

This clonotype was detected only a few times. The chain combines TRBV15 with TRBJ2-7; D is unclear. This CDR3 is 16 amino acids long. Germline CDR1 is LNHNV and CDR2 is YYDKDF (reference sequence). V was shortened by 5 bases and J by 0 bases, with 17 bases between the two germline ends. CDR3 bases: TGTGCCACCAGCGTGGTGTCCTGGGGAAGCTCCTACGAGCAGTACTTC. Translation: CATSVVSWGSSYEQYF.

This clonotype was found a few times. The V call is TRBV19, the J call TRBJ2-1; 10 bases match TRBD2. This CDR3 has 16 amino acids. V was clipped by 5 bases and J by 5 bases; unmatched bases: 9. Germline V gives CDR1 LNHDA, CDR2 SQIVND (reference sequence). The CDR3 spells CASSAQTSGSHNEQFF. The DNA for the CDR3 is TGTGCCAGTAGTGCCCAGACTAGCGGGTCCCACAATGAGCAGTTCTTC.

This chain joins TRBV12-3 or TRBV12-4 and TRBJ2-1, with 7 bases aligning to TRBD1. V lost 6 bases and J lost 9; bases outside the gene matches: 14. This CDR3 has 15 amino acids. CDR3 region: CASSGEGRGMSEQFF. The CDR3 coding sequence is TGTGCCAGCAGCGGGGAAGGCAGGGGGATGAGTGAGCAGTTCTTC.

The CDR3 here is CASSSSHLAGGRNEQFF. The CDR3 DNA is TGTGCCAGCAGTTCTTCACACTTAGCGGGGGGTAGAAATGAGCAGTTCTTC. This chain joins TRBV7-9 and TRBJ2-1, with TRBD2 matching over 10 bases. CDR3 length: 17 amino acids. V shed 6 bases, J shed 7 bases, and the junction held 15 bases outside the gene matches. CDR1 is SEHNR and CDR2 is FQNEAQ in the germline V gene (reference sequence).

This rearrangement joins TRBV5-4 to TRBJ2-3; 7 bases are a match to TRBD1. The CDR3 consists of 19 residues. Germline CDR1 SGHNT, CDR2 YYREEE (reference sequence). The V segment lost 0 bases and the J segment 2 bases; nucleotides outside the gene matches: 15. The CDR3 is CASSLAFHGTGQSTDTQYF. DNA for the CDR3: TGTGCCAGCAGCTTGGCTTTCCACGGAACGGGACAGTCCACAGATACGCAGTATTTT.

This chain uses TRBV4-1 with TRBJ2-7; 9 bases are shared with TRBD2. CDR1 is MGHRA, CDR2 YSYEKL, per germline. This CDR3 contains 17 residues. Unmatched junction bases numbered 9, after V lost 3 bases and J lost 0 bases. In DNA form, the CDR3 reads TGCGCCAGCAGCCAGAGGATGGAGACTAGCGGCTCCTACGAGCAGTACGTC. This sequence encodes CASSQRMETSGSYEQYV.

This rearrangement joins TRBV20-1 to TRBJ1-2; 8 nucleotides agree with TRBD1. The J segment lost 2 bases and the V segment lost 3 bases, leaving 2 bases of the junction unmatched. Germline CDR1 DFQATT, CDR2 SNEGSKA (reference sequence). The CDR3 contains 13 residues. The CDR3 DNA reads TGCAGTGCTAGTCGGACAGGGAACTATGGCTACACCTTC. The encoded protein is CSASRTGNYGYTF.